Given below is one T cell receptor beta chain in context. Its target is not known. These data are taken from a study of T cells expressing NK-cell markers. Study findings and constraints: Researchers report these clonotypes also headed the CD3+CD56-NKG2C+ fraction in a few donors.

The CDR3 is 15 residues long. Germline-derived CDR1 and CDR2 are MNHEY and SMNVEV (reference sequence). TCRdb reprocessed the 5' RACE reads and stores each CDR3 protein as one record, lacking DNA. The repertoire shows under 500,000 distinct CDR3 sequences; the top ten hold 6% to 9.5%. The chain carries TRBV27 and TRBJ2-5; as DNA is missing, the TRBD1 call by TCRdb cannot be tested. The sequenced sample consisted of blood T cells: a sorted CD56 or NKG2C T cell subset, CD4+ or CD8+ T cells, or bulk PBMC T cells (not recorded which). The receptor comes from a woman between 18 and 70 years old in good health. Here the CDR3 reads CASSRVGSRGETQYF.